This T cell receptor (beta chain) was sequenced in a study of breast tumors, draining lymph nodes, adjacent tissues. A word on this clonotype: Just one base apart from a much larger clone, this may be a read error. No conserved phenylalanine or tryptophan is present at the end of the CDR3, so a read error is the likely explanation.

In TCRdb, the multiplex PCR reads were re-called with MiXCR into one record per CDR3 protein. The sample records under 110,000 distinct CDR3 sequences, 30% being singletons. The lymph nodes were axillary draining lymph nodes from breast cancer patients. From germline, CDR1 is MNHNY and CDR2 SVGAGI (reference sequence). V was trimmed by 6 bases and J by 3 bases, leaving 15 bases between them. The CDR3 spans 14 residues. The receptor comes from a female donor with breast cancer. Some clones in this sample may be carry-over from other donors' samples. The sequencing sample was made of axillary lymph node tissue. The chain links TRBV6-6 to TRBJ2-7; perhaps D is TRBD1 or TRBD2 (5 bases each). This chain's CDR3 is CASRRSGTHYEQYL. DNA of the CDR3: TGTGCCAGCAGGCGGTCCGGGACCCACTACGAGCAGTACCTC.